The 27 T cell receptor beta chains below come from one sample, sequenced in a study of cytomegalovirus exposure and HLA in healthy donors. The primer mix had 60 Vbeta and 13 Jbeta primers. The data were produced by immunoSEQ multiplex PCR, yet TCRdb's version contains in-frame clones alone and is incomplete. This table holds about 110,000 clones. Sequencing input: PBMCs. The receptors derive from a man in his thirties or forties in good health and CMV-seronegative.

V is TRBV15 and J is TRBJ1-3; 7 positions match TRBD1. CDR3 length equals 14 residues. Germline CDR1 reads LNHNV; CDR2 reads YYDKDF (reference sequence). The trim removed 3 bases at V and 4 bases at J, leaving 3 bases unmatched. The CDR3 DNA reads TGTGCCACCAGCAGGGACAGGCAGGGAAACACCATATATTTT. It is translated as CATSRDRQGNTIYF. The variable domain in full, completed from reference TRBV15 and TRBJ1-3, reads DAMVIQNPRYQVTQFGKPVTLSCSQTLNHNVMYWYQQKSSQAPKLLFHYYDKDFNNEADTPDNFQSRRPNTSFCFLDIRSPGLGDTAMYLCATSRDRQGNTIYFGEGSWLTVV.

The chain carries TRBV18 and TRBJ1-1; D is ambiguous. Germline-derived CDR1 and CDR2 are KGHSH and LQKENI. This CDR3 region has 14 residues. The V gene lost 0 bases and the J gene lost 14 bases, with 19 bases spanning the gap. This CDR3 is CASSPPSAEESRFF. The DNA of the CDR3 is TGTGCCAGCTCACCACCGTCGGCCGAGGAGAGTCGCTTCTTT.

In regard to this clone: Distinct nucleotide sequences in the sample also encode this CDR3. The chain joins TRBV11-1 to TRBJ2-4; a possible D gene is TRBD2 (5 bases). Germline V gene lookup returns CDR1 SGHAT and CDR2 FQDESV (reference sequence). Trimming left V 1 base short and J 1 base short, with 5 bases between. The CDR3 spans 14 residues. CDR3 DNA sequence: TGTGCCAGCAGCTTAGGAGGGGCCAAAAACATTCAGTACTTC. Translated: CASSLGGAKNIQYF.

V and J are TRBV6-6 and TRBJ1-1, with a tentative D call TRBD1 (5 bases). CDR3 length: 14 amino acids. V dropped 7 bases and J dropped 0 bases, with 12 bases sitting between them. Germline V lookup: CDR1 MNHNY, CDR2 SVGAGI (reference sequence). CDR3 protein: CASKEGPLNTEAFF. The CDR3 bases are TGTGCCAGCAAGGAGGGACCTTTGAACACTGAAGCTTTCTTT.

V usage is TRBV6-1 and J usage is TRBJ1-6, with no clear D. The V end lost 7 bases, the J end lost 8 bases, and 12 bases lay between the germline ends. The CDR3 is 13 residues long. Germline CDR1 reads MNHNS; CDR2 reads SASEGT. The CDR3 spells CASNPDWHSPLHF. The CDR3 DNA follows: TGTGCCAGCAACCCAGACTGGCATTCACCCCTCCACTTT.

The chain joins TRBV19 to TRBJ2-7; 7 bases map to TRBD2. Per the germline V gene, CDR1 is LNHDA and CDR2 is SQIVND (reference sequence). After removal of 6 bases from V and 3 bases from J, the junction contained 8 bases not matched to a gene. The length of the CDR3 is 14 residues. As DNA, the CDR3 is TGTGCCAGTAGGGACGCACGGGGGGTCTACGAGCAGTACTTC. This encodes CASRDARGVYEQYF.

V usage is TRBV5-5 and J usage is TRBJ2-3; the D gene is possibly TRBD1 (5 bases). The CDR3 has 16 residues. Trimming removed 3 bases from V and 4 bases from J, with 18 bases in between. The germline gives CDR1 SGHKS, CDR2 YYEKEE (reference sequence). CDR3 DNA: TGTGCCAGCAGCTCCCGTTGGGGTGGGGCAGCAGATACGCAGTATTTT. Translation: CASSSRWGGAADTQYF.

The CDR3 loop reads CASIPGTGATGELFF. Written as DNA, the CDR3 is TGCGCCAGCATCCCCGGGACAGGGGCCACCGGGGAGCTGTTTTTT. The rearrangement links TRBV5-1 to TRBJ2-2; 10 nucleotides agree with TRBD1. Losses at the gene ends were 6 bases for V and 4 bases for J; bases not matched to a gene: 6. The CDR3 has 15 residues. The germline gives CDR1 SGHRS, CDR2 YFSETQ.

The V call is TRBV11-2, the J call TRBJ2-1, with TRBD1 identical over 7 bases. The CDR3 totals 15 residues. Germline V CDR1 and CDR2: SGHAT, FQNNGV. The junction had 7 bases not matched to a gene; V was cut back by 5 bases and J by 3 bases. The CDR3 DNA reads TGTGCCAGCAGCCCCCCCGCAGGGGGCTACAATGAGCAGTTCTTC. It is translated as CASSPPAGGYNEQFF.

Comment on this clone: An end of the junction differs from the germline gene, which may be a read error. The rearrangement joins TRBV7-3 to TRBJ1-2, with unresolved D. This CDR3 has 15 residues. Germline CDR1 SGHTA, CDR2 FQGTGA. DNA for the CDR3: TGTGCCGGCAGCTTATTCCCGGGGTACGGCTATGGCTACACCTTC. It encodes CAGSLFPGYGYGYTF. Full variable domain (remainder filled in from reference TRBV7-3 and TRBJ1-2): GAGVSQTPSNKVTEKGKYVELRCDPISGHTALYWYRQSLGQGPEFLIYFQGTGAADDSGLPNDRFFAVRPEGSVSTLKIQRTERGDSAVYLCAGSLFPGYGYGYTFGSGTRLTVV.

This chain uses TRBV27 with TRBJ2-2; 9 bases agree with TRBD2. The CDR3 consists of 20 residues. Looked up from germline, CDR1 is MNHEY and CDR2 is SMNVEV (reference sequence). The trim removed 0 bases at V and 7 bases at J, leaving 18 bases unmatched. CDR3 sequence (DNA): TGTGCCAGCAGTTTATCGGGATTACGACTAGCGGCCCTTGCTGACGGGGAGCTGTTTTTT. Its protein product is CASSLSGLRLAALADGELFF.

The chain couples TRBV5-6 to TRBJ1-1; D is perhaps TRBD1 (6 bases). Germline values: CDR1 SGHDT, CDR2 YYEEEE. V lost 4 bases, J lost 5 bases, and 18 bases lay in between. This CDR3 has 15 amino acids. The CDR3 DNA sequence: TGTGCCAGCAGCCGTTCCACAGGGTTTGAAACTGAAGCTTTCTTT. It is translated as CASSRSTGFETEAFF.

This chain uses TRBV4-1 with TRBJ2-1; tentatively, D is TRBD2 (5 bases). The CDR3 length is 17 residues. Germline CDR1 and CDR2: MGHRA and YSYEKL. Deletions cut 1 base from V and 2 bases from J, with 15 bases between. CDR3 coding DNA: TGCGCCAGCAGCCAAGGGCTGTTGAGCGGAGCCTACAATGAGCAGTTCTTC. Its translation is CASSQGLLSGAYNEQFF.

As DNA, the CDR3 is TGTGCCAGCAGCTTAGCCCGGACAGAAAACAATGAGCAGTTCTTC. This sequence encodes CASSLARTENNEQFF. The rearrangement joins TRBV11-2 to TRBJ2-1, with TRBD1 as a possible D gene (6 bases). Germline V gene data show CDR1 as SGHAT and CDR2 as FQNNGV. Trimming left V 1 base short and J 5 bases short, with 12 bases between. This CDR3 has 15 residues.

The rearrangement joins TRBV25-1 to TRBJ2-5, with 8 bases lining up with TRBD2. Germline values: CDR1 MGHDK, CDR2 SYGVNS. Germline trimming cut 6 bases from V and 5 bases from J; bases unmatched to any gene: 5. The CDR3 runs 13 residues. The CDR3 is CASRSGGRETQYF. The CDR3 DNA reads TGTGCCAGCAGAAGCGGGGGTCGTGAGACCCAGTACTTC.

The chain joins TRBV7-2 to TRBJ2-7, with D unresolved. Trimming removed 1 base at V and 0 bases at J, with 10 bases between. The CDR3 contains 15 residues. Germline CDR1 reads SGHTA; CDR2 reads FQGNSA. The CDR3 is CASSLGIGVSYEQYF. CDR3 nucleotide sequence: TGTGCCAGCAGCTTAGGGATCGGAGTCTCCTACGAGCAGTACTTC. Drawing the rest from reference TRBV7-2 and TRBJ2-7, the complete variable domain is GAGVSQSPSNKVTEKGKDVELRCDPISGHTALYWYRQSLGQGLEFLIYFQGNSAPDKSGLPSDRFSAERTGGSVSTLTIQRTQQEDSAVYLCASSLGIGVSYEQYFGPGTRLTVT.

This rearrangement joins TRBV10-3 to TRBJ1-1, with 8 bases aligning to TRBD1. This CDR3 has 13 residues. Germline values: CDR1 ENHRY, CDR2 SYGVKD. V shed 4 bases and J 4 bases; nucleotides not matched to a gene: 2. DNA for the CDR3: TGTGCCATCAGTGTCCAGGGGGCCACTGAAGCTTTCTTT. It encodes CAISVQGATEAFF.

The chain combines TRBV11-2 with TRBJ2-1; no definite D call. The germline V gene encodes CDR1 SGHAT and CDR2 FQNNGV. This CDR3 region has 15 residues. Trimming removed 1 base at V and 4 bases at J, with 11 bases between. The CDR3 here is CASSLGGGDYNEQFF. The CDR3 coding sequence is TGTGCCAGCAGCTTAGGTGGCGGAGATTACAATGAGCAGTTCTTC. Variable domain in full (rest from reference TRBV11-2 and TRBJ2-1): EAGVAQSPRYKIIEKRQSVAFWCNPISGHATLYWYQQILGQGPKLLIQFQNNGVVDDSQLPKDRFSAERLKGVDSTLKIQPAKLEDSAVYLCASSLGGGDYNEQFFGPGTRLTVL.

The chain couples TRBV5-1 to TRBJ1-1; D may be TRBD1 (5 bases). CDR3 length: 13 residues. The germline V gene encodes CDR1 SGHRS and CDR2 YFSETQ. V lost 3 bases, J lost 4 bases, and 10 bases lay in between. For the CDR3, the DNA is TGCGCCAGCAGCTGGGAGGGGACCACTGAAGCTTTCTTT. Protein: CASSWEGTTEAFF.

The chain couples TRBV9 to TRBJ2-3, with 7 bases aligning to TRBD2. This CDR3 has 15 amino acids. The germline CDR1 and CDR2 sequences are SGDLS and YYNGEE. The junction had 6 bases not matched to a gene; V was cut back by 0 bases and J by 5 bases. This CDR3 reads CASSVGGEGGDTQYF. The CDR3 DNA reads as TGTGCCAGCAGCGTAGGGGGGGAGGGCGGAGATACGCAGTATTTT.

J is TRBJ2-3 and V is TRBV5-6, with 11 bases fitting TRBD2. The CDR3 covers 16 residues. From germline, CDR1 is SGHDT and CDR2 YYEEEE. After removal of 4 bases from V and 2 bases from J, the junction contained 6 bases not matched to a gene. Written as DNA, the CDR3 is TGTGCCAGCAGCCTGGGACTAGCGGTCTTCACAGATACGCAGTATTTT. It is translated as CASSLGLAVFTDTQYF.

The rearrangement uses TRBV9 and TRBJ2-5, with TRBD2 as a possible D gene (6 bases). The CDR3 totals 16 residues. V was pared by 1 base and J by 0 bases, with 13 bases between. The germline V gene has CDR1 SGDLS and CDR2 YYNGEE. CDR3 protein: CASSVNGAGNQETQYF. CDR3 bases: TGTGCCAGCAGCGTAAACGGAGCGGGCAACCAAGAGACCCAGTACTTC. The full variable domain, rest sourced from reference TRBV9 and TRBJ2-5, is DSGVTQTPKHLITATGQRVTLRCSPRSGDLSVYWYQQSLDQGLQFLIQYYNGEERAKGNILERFSAQQFPDLHSELNLSSLELGDSALYFCASSVNGAGNQETQYFGPGTRLLVL.

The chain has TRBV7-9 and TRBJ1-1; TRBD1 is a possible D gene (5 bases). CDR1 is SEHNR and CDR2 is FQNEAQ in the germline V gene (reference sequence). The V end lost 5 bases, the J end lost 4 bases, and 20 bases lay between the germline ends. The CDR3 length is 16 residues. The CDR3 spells CASSRLMGGMPTEAFF. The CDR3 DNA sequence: TGTGCCAGCAGCCGCCTGATGGGGGGGATGCCCACTGAAGCTTTCTTT.

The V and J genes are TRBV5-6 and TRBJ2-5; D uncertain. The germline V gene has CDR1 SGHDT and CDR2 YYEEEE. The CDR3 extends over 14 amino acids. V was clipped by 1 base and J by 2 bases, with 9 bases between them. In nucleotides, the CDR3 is TGTGCCAGCAGCTTGTTTCGGTTGCAAGAGACCCAGTACTTC. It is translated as CASSLFRLQETQYF.

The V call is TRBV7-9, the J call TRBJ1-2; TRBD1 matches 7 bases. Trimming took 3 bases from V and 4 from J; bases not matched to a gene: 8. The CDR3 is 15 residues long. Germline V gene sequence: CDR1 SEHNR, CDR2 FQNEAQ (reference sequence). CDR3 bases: TGTGCCAGCAGCTTCGGTGCAGGGGGTGGCTATGGCTACACCTTC. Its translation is CASSFGAGGGYGYTF. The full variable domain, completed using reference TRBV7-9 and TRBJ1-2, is DTGVSQNPRHKITKRGQNVTFRCDPISEHNRLYWYRQTLGQGPEFLTYFQNEAQLEKSRLLSDRFSAERPKGSFSTLEIQRTEQGDSAMYLCASSFGAGGGYGYTFGSGTRLTVV.

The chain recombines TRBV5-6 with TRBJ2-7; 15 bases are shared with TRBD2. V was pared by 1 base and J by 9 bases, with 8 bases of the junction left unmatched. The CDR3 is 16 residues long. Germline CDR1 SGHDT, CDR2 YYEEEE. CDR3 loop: CASSLLGLAGGDVQYF. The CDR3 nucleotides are TGTGCCAGCAGCTTGTTGGGACTAGCGGGGGGTGACGTGCAGTACTTC.

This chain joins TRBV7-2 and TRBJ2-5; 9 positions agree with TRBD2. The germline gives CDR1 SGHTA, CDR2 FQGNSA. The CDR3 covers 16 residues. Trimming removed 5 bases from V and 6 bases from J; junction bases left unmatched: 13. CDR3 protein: CASSPASGAATKTQYF. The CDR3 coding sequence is TGTGCCAGCAGCCCAGCTAGCGGGGCGGCCACGAAGACCCAGTACTTC. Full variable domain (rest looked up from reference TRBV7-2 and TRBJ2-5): GAGVSQSPSNKVTEKGKDVELRCDPISGHTALYWYRQSLGQGLEFLIYFQGNSAPDKSGLPSDRFSAERTGGSVSTLTIQRTQQEDSAVYLCASSPASGAATKTQYFGPGTRLLVL.